The 9 T cell receptor beta chains given below trace back to one sample, sequenced in a study of blood T cells in healthy people across ages. A second PCR, run for about 6 to 11 cycles, used a sample-barcoded 5' primer plus a J-beta primer mix. TCRdb re-derived calls from the 5' RACE reads in MiXCR, one entry per CDR3 protein. The sample carries 600,000 or so distinct CDR3 sequences, around a fifth recorded once. Sequencing was performed on blood. Source of these receptors: a man aged 65-85 years in good health.

The chain joins TRBV7-2 to TRBJ2-5, with TRBD1 as a possible D gene (6 bases). The J call may be incorrect, as the DNA end agrees better with TRBJ2-7. This CDR3 is 15 amino acids long. The germline V gene encodes CDR1 SGHTA and CDR2 FQGNSA. CDR3 bases: TGTGCCAGCAGCTCAGGGGTGAAGTTAAGGGACGAGCAGTACTTC. Translation gives CASSSGVKLRDEQYF.

This clonotype was recorded a few times. The gene calls are TRBV7-8 and TRBJ1-1; no clear D gene. Trimming shortened V by 0 bases and J by 6 bases, and 5 bases separated the two germline ends. Germline CDR1 SGHVS, CDR2 FQNEAQ. CDR3 length: 12 residues. Written as DNA, the CDR3 is TGTGCCAGCAGCTTAGCCTGGGCTGAAGCTTTCTTT. Its protein is CASSLAWAEAFF.

This chain joins TRBV27 and TRBJ2-7; 12 bases match TRBD2. Trimming at V came to 6 bases and at J to 5 bases, leaving 8 bases not matched to a gene. From germline, CDR1 is MNHEY and CDR2 SMNVEV (reference sequence). There are 15 residues in the CDR3. DNA of the CDR3: TGTGCCAGCAGATATACTAGCGGGAGGACCCACGAGCAGTACTTC. Amino acid sequence: CASRYTSGRTHEQYF.

CDR3 amino acids: CVTRLAGERDTQYF. CDR3 in DNA: TGTGTCACACGCCTAGCGGGAGAGAGAGATACGCAGTATTTT. V gene TRBV28 combines with J gene TRBJ2-3; TRBD2 agrees at 10 bases. This CDR3 spans 14 amino acids. Per the germline V gene, CDR1 is MDHEN and CDR2 is SYDVKM.

Comment on this clonotype: At one of its ends the junction is not consistent with the germline gene, which may arise from a read error. The chain recombines TRBV7-2 with TRBJ2-5, with TRBD2 identical over 8 bases. Germline V gene lookup returns CDR1 SGHTA and CDR2 FQGNSA. The CDR3 covers 14 residues. The CDR3 coding sequence is TGTGCCAGCACCTTACGGGGGGGAGGAGAGACCCAGTACTTC. This translates into CASTLRGGGETQYF.

This clonotype came up many times. This chain links TRBV3-1 with TRBJ2-5; D perhaps matches TRBD2 (6 bases). Per the germline V gene, CDR1 is LGHDT and CDR2 is YNNKEL (reference sequence). This CDR3 spans 16 amino acids. Trimming removed 2 bases from V and 2 bases from J, with 15 bases in between. DNA for the CDR3: TGTGCCAGCAGCCAACCGGGGACTGGAGGACAAGAGACCCAGTACTTC. The encoded protein is CASSQPGTGGQETQYF.

This clonotype was counted a few times. The rearrangement joins TRBV6-5 to TRBJ2-7, with D tentatively TRBD1 (5 bases). The ends were cut back, 0 bases at V and 6 bases at J, with 12 bases in the middle. The V gene's germline CDR1 is MNHEY and CDR2 SVGAGI. The CDR3 is 14 residues long. CDR3 coding DNA: TGTGCCAGCAGTTACTCGAAGGGGATTTGCGAGCAGTACTTC. Translated, it gives CASSYSKGICEQYF.

The chain uses TRBV28 and TRBJ2-1; D not certain. The CDR3 consists of 13 residues. In germline, CDR1 is MDHEN, CDR2 SYDVKM. V dropped 5 bases and J dropped 8 bases, with 13 bases sitting between them. The CDR3 DNA is TGTGCCAGCAGTCCCTCCTCGGACGATGAGCAGTTCTTC. Translating it yields CASSPSSDDEQFF.

This clonotype was recorded at least ten times. The CDR3 protein is CSVGFNREKLFF. Written as DNA, the CDR3 is TGCAGCGTTGGTTTCAATAGAGAAAAACTGTTTTTT. V is TRBV29-1 and J is TRBJ1-4; the D is unclear. The CDR3 is 12 residues long. Germline CDR1 SQVTM, CDR2 ANQGSEA. V was clipped by 4 bases and J by 8 bases, with 11 bases between them.